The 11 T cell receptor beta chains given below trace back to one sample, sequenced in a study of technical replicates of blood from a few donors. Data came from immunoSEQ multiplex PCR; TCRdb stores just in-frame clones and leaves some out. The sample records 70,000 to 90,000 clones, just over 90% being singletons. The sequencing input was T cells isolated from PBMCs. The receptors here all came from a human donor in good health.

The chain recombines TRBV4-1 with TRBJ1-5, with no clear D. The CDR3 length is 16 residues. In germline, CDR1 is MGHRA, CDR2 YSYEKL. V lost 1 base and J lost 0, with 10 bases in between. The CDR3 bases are TGCGCCAGCAGCCAAGTAATCTTGTTTAGCAATCAGCCCCAGCATTTT. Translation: CASSQVILFSNQPQHF.

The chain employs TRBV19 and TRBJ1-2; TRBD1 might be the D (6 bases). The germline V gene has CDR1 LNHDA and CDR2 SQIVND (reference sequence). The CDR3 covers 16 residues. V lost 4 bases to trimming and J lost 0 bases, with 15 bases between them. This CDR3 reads CASSTWDNPSNYGYTF. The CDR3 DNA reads TGTGCCAGTAGTACCTGGGACAACCCTTCTAACTATGGCTACACCTTC.

Here the CDR3 reads CASSRASGRLGSYNEQFF. DNA of the CDR3: TGTGCCAGTAGTAGGGCTAGCGGGAGATTAGGCTCCTACAATGAGCAGTTCTTC. The chain has TRBV19 and TRBJ2-1; 10 positions match TRBD2. With V trimmed by 4 bases and J by 0 bases, 9 bases remained unmatched. The CDR3 consists of 18 residues. The germline CDR1 and CDR2 sequences are LNHDA and SQIVND (reference sequence).

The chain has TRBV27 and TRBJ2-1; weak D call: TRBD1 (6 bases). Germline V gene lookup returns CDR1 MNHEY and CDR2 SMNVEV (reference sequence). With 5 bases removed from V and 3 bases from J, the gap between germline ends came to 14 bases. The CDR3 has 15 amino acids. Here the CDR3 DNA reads TGTGCCAGCAGTCCAACCACAGGGAACTACAATGAGCAGTTCTTC. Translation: CASSPTTGNYNEQFF.

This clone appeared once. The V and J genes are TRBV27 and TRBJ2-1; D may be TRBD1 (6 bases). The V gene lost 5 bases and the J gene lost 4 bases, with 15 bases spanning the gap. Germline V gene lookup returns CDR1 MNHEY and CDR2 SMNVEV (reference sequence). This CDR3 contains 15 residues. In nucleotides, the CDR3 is TGTGCCAGCAGTCAATGGACAGTGGGGTACAATGAGCAGTTCTTC. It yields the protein CASSQWTVGYNEQFF.

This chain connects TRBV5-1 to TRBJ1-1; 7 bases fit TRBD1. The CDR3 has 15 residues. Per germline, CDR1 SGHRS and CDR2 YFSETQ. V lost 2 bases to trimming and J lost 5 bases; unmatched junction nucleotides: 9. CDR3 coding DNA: TGCGCCAGCAGCTTTTTCGACAGGGATATTACTGAAGCTTTCTTT. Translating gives CASSFFDRDITEAFF.

CDR3 DNA sequence: TGTGCCAGCAGGACAGACATTCAAGCCGGTTCACCCCTCCACTTT. Translated, it gives CASRTDIQAGSPLHF. The chain joins TRBV7-9 to TRBJ1-6, with D possibly matching TRBD1 (5 bases). The CDR3 has 15 residues. Looked up from germline, CDR1 is SEHNR and CDR2 is FQNEAQ (reference sequence). Trimming cost V 6 bases and J 9 bases, with 18 bases left between them.

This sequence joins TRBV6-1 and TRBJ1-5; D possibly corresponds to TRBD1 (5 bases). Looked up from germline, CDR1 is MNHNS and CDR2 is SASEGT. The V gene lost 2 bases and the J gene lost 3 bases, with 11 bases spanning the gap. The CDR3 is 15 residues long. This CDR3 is CASSEFRGNNQPQHF. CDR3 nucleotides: TGTGCCAGCAGTGAATTCCGGGGGAACAATCAGCCCCAGCATTTT.

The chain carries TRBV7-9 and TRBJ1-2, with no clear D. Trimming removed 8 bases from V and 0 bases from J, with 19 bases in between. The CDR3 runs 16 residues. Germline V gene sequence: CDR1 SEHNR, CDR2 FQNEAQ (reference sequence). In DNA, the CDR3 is TGTGCCAGCCACCTTAGCGGTTCCGGGGCTAACTATGGCTACACCTTC. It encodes CASHLSGSGANYGYTF.

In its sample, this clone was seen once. Here the CDR3 reads CASSIPNGEAFF. The DNA for the CDR3 is TGTGCCAGCAGCATACCAAACGGTGAAGCTTTCTTT. The chain carries TRBV5-6 and TRBJ1-1; D not resolved. Germline lookup yields CDR1 SGHDT and CDR2 YYEEEE. The CDR3 totals 12 residues. The V end was cut by 4 bases, the J end by 7 bases, with 11 bases between.

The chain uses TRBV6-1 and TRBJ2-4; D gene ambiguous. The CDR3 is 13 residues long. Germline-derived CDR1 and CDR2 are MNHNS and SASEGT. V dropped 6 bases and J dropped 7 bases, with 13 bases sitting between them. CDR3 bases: TGTGCCAGCAGGGTGACTGAAGTGAACATTCAGTACTTC. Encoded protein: CASRVTEVNIQYF.